Shown below are 31 T cell receptor beta chains from a single sample sequenced in a study of blood T cell repertoires in COVID-19. The protocol was immunoSEQ multiplex PCR, while the TCRdb copy is restricted to in-frame clones and leaves out a portion. The sample includes 95,000 or so clones, roughly four fifths of them seen just once. Sample: peripheral blood. The receptors stem from a human donor in a cohort sampled during active COVID-19.

The V gene is TRBV5-1, the J gene TRBJ1-4; maybe TRBD1 (6 bases). Trimming shortened V by 4 bases and J by 3 bases, and 16 bases separated the two germline ends. The length of the CDR3 is 16 residues. Germline V gives CDR1 SGHRS, CDR2 YFSETQ. The CDR3 sequence is CASSTTGSTANEKLFF. DNA for the CDR3: TGCGCCAGCAGCACCACAGGGAGCACGGCTAATGAAAAACTGTTTTTT. Full variable domain (outside the CDR3, taken from reference TRBV5-1 and TRBJ1-4): KAGVTQTPRYLIKTRGQQVTLSCSPISGHRSVSWYQQTPGQGLQFLFEYFSETQRNKGNFPGRFSGRQFSNSRSEMNVSTLELGDSALYLCASSTTGSTANEKLFFGSGTQLSVL.

In its sample, this clone was seen once. The chain combines TRBV2 with TRBJ1-1; D unresolved. This CDR3 is built from 15 residues. Trimming cost V 7 bases and J 4 bases, with 19 bases left between them. Germline lookup yields CDR1 SNHLY and CDR2 FYNNEI. CDR3 loop: CASTLGEGFGTEAFF. CDR3 sequence (DNA): TGTGCCAGCACCCTTGGGGAGGGCTTCGGCACTGAAGCTTTCTTT.

This chain connects TRBV18 to TRBJ1-1, with 10 bases lining up with TRBD1. Germline loops: CDR1 KGHSH, CDR2 LQKENI. Losses at the gene ends were 3 bases for V and 1 base for J; bases not matched to a gene: 2. This CDR3 comprises 15 residues. The CDR3 DNA reads as TGTGCCAGCTCACCTGACAGGGGGCGGAACACTGAAGCTTTCTTT. It specifies CASSPDRGRNTEAFF. Filled out from reference TRBV18 and TRBJ1-1, the complete variable domain reads NAGVMQNPRHLVRRRGQEARLRCSPMKGHSHVYWYRQLPEEGLKFMVYLQKENIIDESGMPKERFSAEFPKEGPSILRIQQVVRGDSAAYFCASSPDRGRNTEAFFGQGTRLTVV.

The rearrangement links TRBV2 to TRBJ2-3; 13 nucleotides match TRBD2. The CDR3 consists of 16 residues. CDR1 is SNHLY and CDR2 is FYNNEI in the germline V gene. J gave up 7 bases and V 7 bases, and 11 bases lay outside the gene matches. This CDR3 is CASNDVGTSGINTQYF. The CDR3, as DNA: TGTGCCAGCAATGACGTCGGGACTAGCGGGATAAATACGCAGTATTTT.

J is TRBJ2-7 and V is TRBV7-9, with 13 bases that match TRBD2. The V gene's germline CDR1 is SEHNR and CDR2 FQNEAQ (reference sequence). The CDR3 is 17 residues long. V gave up 5 bases and J gave up 5 bases; unmatched junction bases: 12. The CDR3 region has the DNA TGTGCCAGCAGCATGGGACTAGCGGGACTCCGGGCCGACGAGCAGTACTTC. It codes for CASSMGLAGLRADEQYF.

This clone was counted a single time. The chain joins TRBV5-4 to TRBJ2-7; 9 bases map to TRBD1. Germline CDR1 and CDR2: SGHNT and YYREEE (reference sequence). CDR3 length: 13 amino acids. J gave up 5 bases and V 3 bases, and 3 bases lay outside the gene matches. The CDR3 spells CASSWDRVNEQYF. The CDR3 DNA is TGTGCCAGCAGCTGGGACAGGGTCAACGAGCAGTACTTC.

The chain links TRBV6-2 or TRBV6-3 to TRBJ1-2; D ambiguous. Looked up from germline, CDR1 is MNHEY and CDR2 is SVGEGT. The CDR3 contains 15 residues. V lost 6 bases, J lost 2 bases, and 16 bases lay in between. The CDR3 loop reads CASSQPTGGNYGYTF. CDR3 DNA: TGTGCCAGCAGCCAGCCGACGGGAGGGAACTATGGCTACACCTTC.

The gene calls are TRBV27 and TRBJ2-7; 8 nucleotides agree with TRBD2. Germline CDR1 is MNHEY and CDR2 is SMNVEV (reference sequence). This CDR3 comprises 16 residues. V shed 4 bases, J shed 3 bases, and the junction held 11 bases outside the gene matches. CDR3 sequence reads: CASSSAGANKNYEQYF. CDR3 coding DNA: TGTGCCAGCAGTTCAGCGGGAGCCAATAAAAACTACGAGCAGTACTTC.

V usage is TRBV19 and J usage is TRBJ2-5; TRBD2 might be the D (5 bases). CDR1 and CDR2 from the germline V gene are LNHDA and SQIVND (reference sequence). The CDR3 sequence is 13 residues long. V was trimmed by 5 bases and J by 2 bases, leaving 9 bases between them. The CDR3 DNA follows: TGTGCCAGTAGTCCCCGCGGGCAAGAGACCCAGTACTTC. It yields the protein CASSPRGQETQYF.

On this clone: Different DNA sequences within this sample yield the same CDR3. The V call is TRBV10-3, the J call TRBJ1-5; D remains ambiguous. The CDR3 runs to 13 residues. CDR1 is ENHRY and CDR2 is SYGVKD in the germline V gene. V lost 3 bases, J lost 0 bases, and 3 bases lay in between. CDR3 coding DNA: TGTGCCATCAGTGATAGTAGCAATCAGCCCCAGCATTTT. Translated, it gives CAISDSSNQPQHF.

The V and J genes are TRBV28 and TRBJ2-1, with D possibly matching TRBD2 (7 bases). Germline V gives CDR1 MDHEN, CDR2 SYDVKM. Trimming took off 6 bases at V and 4 bases at J, with 25 bases between the two ends. CDR3 size: 18 residues. CDR3 DNA: TGTGCCAGCAGGCCAGGTCTTGGGGGGGGCACGGCTTACAATGAGCAGTTCTTC. It translates to CASRPGLGGGTAYNEQFF.

The V call is TRBV29-1, the J call TRBJ2-3; D is ambiguous. The CDR3 loop spans 13 amino acids. In germline, CDR1 is SQVTM, CDR2 ANQGSEA. V lost 3 bases and J lost 2, with 9 bases in between. The CDR3 nucleotides are TGCAGCGTTGAGAACACAGACACAGATACGCAGTATTTT. Encoded protein: CSVENTDTDTQYF.

This clone was picked up a small number of times. V usage is TRBV19 and J usage is TRBJ2-1; 10 bases are shared with TRBD2. This CDR3 is built from 15 residues. Germline CDR1 and CDR2: LNHDA and SQIVND (reference sequence). Losses at the gene ends were 6 bases for V and 5 bases for J; bases not matched to a gene: 7. The CDR3: CASRTHLAGDNEQFF. The CDR3 DNA reads TGTGCCAGTAGAACCCATCTAGCGGGAGACAATGAGCAGTTCTTC.

The chain links TRBV6-6 to TRBJ2-1, with unresolved D. Trimming pared 6 bases from V and 0 bases from J, leaving 6 bases between. The CDR3 totals 13 residues. Per the germline V gene, CDR1 is MNHNY and CDR2 is SVGAGI (reference sequence). The CDR3 spells CASRRSSYNEQFF. The DNA for the CDR3 is TGTGCCAGCAGACGGTCCTCCTACAATGAGCAGTTCTTC.

In this sample, this clone turned up once. The chain carries TRBV29-1 and TRBJ1-2, with 7 positions matching TRBD1. CDR1 and CDR2 from the germline V gene are SQVTM and ANQGSEA. With 7 bases clipped from V and 8 bases from J, the junction kept 13 bases outside the gene matches. The CDR3 loop spans 13 amino acids. The CDR3, as DNA: TGCAGCGCCCAGGACAGGCCGGGATTGGGCTACACCTTC. Its protein is CSAQDRPGLGYTF.

V gene TRBV13 combines with J gene TRBJ2-7, with 8 bases aligning to TRBD1. Germline V gene sequence: CDR1 PRHDT, CDR2 FYEKMQ (reference sequence). V dropped 2 bases and J dropped 7; count of bases not matched to a gene: 7. This CDR3 region has 14 residues. CDR3 in amino acids: CASSLPAGGDEQYF. In DNA, the CDR3 is TGTGCCAGCAGCTTACCGGCAGGGGGCGATGAGCAGTACTTC.

The chain joins TRBV19 to TRBJ1-1; maybe TRBD1 (5 bases). Germline assignment: CDR1 LNHDA and CDR2 SQIVND (reference sequence). Trimming cost V 3 bases and J 5 bases, with 13 bases left between them. The CDR3 is 14 residues long. CDR3 in DNA: TGTGCCAGTAGTATGGTGGGGGGAGGGACTGAAGCTTTCTTT. Translation: CASSMVGGGTEAFF.

This sequence joins TRBV5-1 and TRBJ2-7; D is unresolved. V was trimmed by 0 bases and J by 0 bases, leaving 4 bases between them. Looked up from germline, CDR1 is SGHRS and CDR2 is YFSETQ. The CDR3 is 13 residues long. The CDR3 reads CASSLDNSYEQYF. The CDR3 DNA reads as TGCGCCAGCAGCTTGGACAACTCCTACGAGCAGTACTTC.

The V gene is TRBV5-8, the J gene TRBJ2-6; D is unresolved. Germline V gives CDR1 SGHTS, CDR2 YDEGEE. The CDR3 has 17 residues. V shed 0 bases and J shed 0 bases, with 10 bases lying between them. CDR3 nucleotides: TGTGCCAGCAGCTTGGCCCGGGTGCTCTCTGGGGCCAACGTCCTGACTTTC. Translating gives CASSLARVLSGANVLTF.

CDR3 nucleotide sequence: TGTGCCAGCAGTGGGGAACGGGCAGGGGGCGCGGGCTATGGCTACACCTTC. This codes for CASSGERAGGAGYGYTF. V is TRBV6-1 and J is TRBJ1-2; 8 nucleotides align to TRBD1. There are 17 residues in the CDR3. Trimming removed 4 bases from V and 4 bases from J; junction bases left unmatched: 14. The germline V gene has CDR1 MNHNS and CDR2 SASEGT.

The chain has TRBV7-2 and TRBJ1-4, with D unresolved. Trimming removed 1 base at V and 7 bases at J, with 13 bases between. In germline, CDR1 is SGHTA, CDR2 FQGNSA. This CDR3 region has 15 residues. In DNA, the CDR3 is TGTGCCAGCAGCTTAGTATCTGGGAGCGGTGAAAAACTGTTTTTT. This gives the protein CASSLVSGSGEKLFF. Combining the CDR3 with reference TRBV7-2 and TRBJ1-4 gives the whole variable domain GAGVSQSPSNKVTEKGKDVELRCDPISGHTALYWYRQSLGQGLEFLIYFQGNSAPDKSGLPSDRFSAERTGGSVSTLTIQRTQQEDSAVYLCASSLVSGSGEKLFFGSGTQLSVL.

The rearrangement links TRBV5-1 to TRBJ2-1, with TRBD1 matching 8 bases. Germline CDR1 is SGHRS and CDR2 is YFSETQ. V lost 7 bases to trimming and J lost 7 bases; unmatched junction nucleotides: 16. The CDR3 sequence is 16 residues long. Here the CDR3 DNA reads TGCGCCAGCTACTCTGGGACAGGCGGAATTCGGAATGAGCAGTTCTTC. Translated: CASYSGTGGIRNEQFF.

The chain carries TRBV7-9 and TRBJ2-7; D is ambiguous. The CDR3 runs to 13 residues. Germline lookup yields CDR1 SEHNR and CDR2 FQNEAQ (reference sequence). V lost 5 bases to trimming and J lost 3 bases, with 11 bases between them. In nucleotides, the CDR3 is TGTGCCAGCAGCCCGAGGTCTGTCTACGAGCAGTACTTC. This sequence encodes CASSPRSVYEQYF.

V and J are TRBV3-1 (or the pseudogene TRBV3-2) and TRBJ1-2, with 9 bases matching TRBD1. Germline V gene data show CDR1 as LGHDT and CDR2 as YNNKEL (reference sequence). The CDR3 runs 16 residues. V lost 2 bases to trimming and J lost 4 bases; unmatched junction nucleotides: 8. For the CDR3, the DNA is TGTGCCAGCAGCCAATTACCGACAGGGGGTATCTATGGCTACACCTTC. This sequence encodes CASSQLPTGGIYGYTF.

This chain connects TRBV27 to TRBJ1-2, with 10 bases identical to TRBD1. The CDR3 loop spans 14 amino acids. CDR1 is MNHEY, CDR2 SMNVEV, per germline (reference sequence). Trimming cost V 5 bases and J 7 bases; bases outside gene matches: 7. The CDR3 nucleotides read TGTGCCAGCAGTAAGGACAGGGGGTTAGGTGGCTACACCTTC. This sequence encodes CASSKDRGLGGYTF.

V usage is TRBV5-6 and J usage is TRBJ1-2; the D is unclear. The CDR3 extends over 15 amino acids. V lost 4 bases and J lost 3, with 16 bases in between. Germline V gene lookup returns CDR1 SGHDT and CDR2 YYEEEE. The CDR3 coding sequence is TGTGCCAGCAGCACCGGACTAGCACCGGACTATGGCTACACCTTC. Its protein product is CASSTGLAPDYGYTF.

This rearrangement joins TRBV6-5 to TRBJ1-5; 9 bases line up with TRBD1. CDR3 length: 15 residues. Germline trimming cut 5 bases from V and 3 bases from J; bases unmatched to any gene: 5. Germline assignment: CDR1 MNHEY and CDR2 SVGAGI. The CDR3 spells CASSTGQGHNQPQHF. The CDR3 coding sequence is TGTGCCAGCAGTACGGGACAGGGCCACAATCAGCCCCAGCATTTT.

V usage is TRBV6-2 or TRBV6-3 and J usage is TRBJ1-1, with TRBD1 matching 7 bases. This CDR3 has 17 amino acids. The V segment lost 2 bases and the J segment 0 bases; nucleotides outside the gene matches: 9. From germline, CDR1 is MNHEY and CDR2 SVGEGT. In DNA form, the CDR3 reads TGTGCCAGCAGTTACGGCTTCACAGGGGCCCTGAACACTGAAGCTTTCTTT. Its translation: CASSYGFTGALNTEAFF.

This chain joins TRBV15 and TRBJ1-1; D is uncertain. CDR3 length equals 15 residues. The germline gives CDR1 LNHNV, CDR2 YYDKDF (reference sequence). V lost 1 base to trimming and J lost 5 bases, with 14 bases between them. CDR3 region: CATSRGTEENTEAFF. The CDR3 DNA reads TGTGCCACCAGCAGAGGGACTGAAGAAAATACTGAAGCTTTCTTT.

The rearrangement links TRBV19 to TRBJ1-1; D unclear. Germline V CDR1 and CDR2: LNHDA, SQIVND (reference sequence). V lost 1 base and J lost 0, with 9 bases in between. The CDR3 totals 15 residues. The CDR3 is CASSIARVVNTEAFF. CDR3 bases: TGTGCCAGTAGTATAGCGCGGGTCGTGAACACTGAAGCTTTCTTT.

This chain links TRBV4-1 with TRBJ1-4; a weak D match, TRBD1 (5 bases). The V end lost 8 bases, the J end lost 0 bases, and 10 bases lay between the germline ends. This CDR3 comprises 14 residues. Germline loops: CDR1 MGHRA, CDR2 YSYEKL. CDR3 protein: CASAREATNEKLFF. The CDR3 DNA sequence: TGCGCCAGCGCCAGGGAGGCAACTAATGAAAAACTGTTTTTT.